The 6 T cell receptor beta chains given below trace back to one sample, sequenced in a study of regulatory T cells in long-lasting Graves disease. Time point indicated: newly diagnosed GD, antithyroid drugs for less than 3 months. The TCR library used RNA extracted from PBMCs. Researchers made TCR beta libraries by using iRepertoire HTBI primers and running Arm-PCR on CDR3 regions. Each CDR3 protein is one row after TCRdb ran MiXCR on the multiplex PCR reads. Of about 540,000 distinct CDR3 sequences listed, roughly 14% are singletons. These data were likewise used in another study, on T cells in Graves' hyperthyroidism and ophthalmopathy.

The input for sequencing was peripheral blood mononuclear cells (PBMCs), taken at new diagnosis, from a patient treated with antithyroid drugs. The source of these receptors is a man in his thirties or forties with Graves disease.

This chain connects TRBV5-1 to TRBJ2-2, with 7 positions matching TRBD2. Germline V gene data show CDR1 as SGHRS and CDR2 as YFSETQ. Losses at the gene ends were 4 bases for V and 6 bases for J; bases not matched to a gene: 9. The CDR3 is made up of 15 amino acids. CDR3 sequence reads: CASSHGLGVAGELFF. Written as DNA, the CDR3 is TGCGCCAGCAGCCACGGACTAGGGGTAGCCGGGGAGCTGTTTTTT. The complete variable domain, with remaining parts taken from reference TRBV5-1 and TRBJ2-2, reads KAGVTQTPRYLIKTRGQQVTLSCSPISGHRSVSWYQQTPGQGLQFLFEYFSETQRNKGNFPGRFSGRQFSNSRSEMNVSTLELGDSALYLCASSHGLGVAGELFFGEGSRLTVL.

The table lists this clonotype with many counts. The chain links TRBV20-1 to TRBJ2-7, with D perhaps matching TRBD1 (6 bases). V gave up 0 bases and J gave up 1 base, with 13 bases separating them. There are 15 residues in the CDR3. Germline CDR1 DFQATT, CDR2 SNEGSKA (reference sequence). In nucleotides, the CDR3 is TGCAGTGCTAGAGATCGGGCAGGGGATTCCTACGAGCAGTACTTC. The encoded protein is CSARDRAGDSYEQYF.

This clonotype was detected many times. The rearrangement uses TRBV6-1 and TRBJ1-1; no clear D. Trimming cost V 11 bases and J 2 bases, with 9 bases left between them. The CDR3 consists of 11 residues. Germline lookup yields CDR1 MNHNS and CDR2 SASEGT. This CDR3 reads CAGRQNTEAFF. The CDR3 nucleotides are TGTGCCGGGAGACAAAACACTGAAGCTTTCTTT.

This clonotype was counted between two and nine times. The rearrangement joins TRBV6-1 to TRBJ2-7; tentative D call: TRBD2 (6 bases). Germline V gene lookup returns CDR1 MNHNS and CDR2 SASEGT. V dropped 8 bases and J dropped 2 bases, with 13 bases sitting between them. The CDR3 contains 13 residues. CDR3 DNA: TGTGCCAGCGGGACTCACCTCACCTACGAGCAGTACTTC. Translating it yields CASGTHLTYEQYF.

This clonotype was recorded a few times. The V and J genes are TRBV4-2 and TRBJ2-1; D perhaps matches TRBD2 (5 bases). The germline V gene encodes CDR1 LGHNA and CDR2 YNFKEQ. The CDR3 runs to 13 residues. Trimming cost V 0 bases and J 12 bases, with 12 bases left between them. DNA for the CDR3: TGTGCCAGCAGCCAAGAGTTTGGGAGTTGGCAGTTCTTC. The encoded protein is CASSQEFGSWQFF.

This clonotype has a count of ten or more. The junction and the germline gene differ at one end; a read error may be behind it. The chain is built from TRBV7-2 and TRBJ2-1; 8 bases line up with TRBD1. This CDR3 region has 13 residues. Germline-derived CDR1 and CDR2 are SGHTA and FQGNSA. The CDR3 sequence is CASTGDRRGSVVF. The DNA for the CDR3 is TGTGCCAGCACCGGGGACAGGAGGGGCAGTGTGGTCTTC.